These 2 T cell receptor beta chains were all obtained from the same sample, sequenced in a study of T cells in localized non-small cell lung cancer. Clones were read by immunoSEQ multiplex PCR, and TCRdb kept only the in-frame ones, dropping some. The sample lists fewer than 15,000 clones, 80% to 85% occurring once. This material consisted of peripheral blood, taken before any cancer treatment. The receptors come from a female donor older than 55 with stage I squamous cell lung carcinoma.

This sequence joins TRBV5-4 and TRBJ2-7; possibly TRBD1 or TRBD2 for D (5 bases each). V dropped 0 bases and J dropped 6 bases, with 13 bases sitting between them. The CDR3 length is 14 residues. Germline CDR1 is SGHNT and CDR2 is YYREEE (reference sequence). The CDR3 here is CASSLAGAGREQYF. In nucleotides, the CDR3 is TGTGCCAGCAGCTTGGCCGGGGCGGGTCGCGAGCAGTACTTC. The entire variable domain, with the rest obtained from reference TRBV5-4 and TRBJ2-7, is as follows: ETGVTQSPTHLIKTRGQQVTLRCSSQSGHNTVSWYQQALGQGPQFIFQYYREEENGRGNFPPRFSGLQFPNYSSELNVNALELDDSALYLCASSLAGAGREQYFGPGTRLTVT.

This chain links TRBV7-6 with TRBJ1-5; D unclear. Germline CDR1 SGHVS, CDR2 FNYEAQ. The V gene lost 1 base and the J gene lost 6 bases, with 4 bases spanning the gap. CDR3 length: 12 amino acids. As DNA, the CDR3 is TGTGCCAGCAGCTTAGGGCGTCAGCCCCAGCATTTT. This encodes CASSLGRQPQHF.